This record concerns one T cell receptor (beta chain) sequence. Those who participated ranged in age from about 18 to 89 years and resided in under 25 US areas. The data originate from a study of blood T cell repertoires in COVID-19. Using immunoSEQ multiplex PCR, the repertoire was profiled, and TCRdb retains in-frame clones only, with some absent. The sample includes roughly 280,000 clones, 75% to 90% of them seen just once. Per germline, CDR1 SGHTA and CDR2 FQGNSA. The V segment lost 3 bases and the J segment 7 bases; nucleotides outside the gene matches: 7. The CDR3 runs 14 residues. The rearrangement links TRBV7-2 to TRBJ1-1; 8 bases match TRBD1. This clonotype was obtained from a young woman who had recovered from COVID-19. Sequenced material: PBMCs or T cells enriched from blood (not recorded which). DNA of the CDR3: TGTGCCAGCAGCTTCGGACAGGGAGGGAATGAAGCTTTCTTT. Translation gives CASSFGQGGNEAFF.